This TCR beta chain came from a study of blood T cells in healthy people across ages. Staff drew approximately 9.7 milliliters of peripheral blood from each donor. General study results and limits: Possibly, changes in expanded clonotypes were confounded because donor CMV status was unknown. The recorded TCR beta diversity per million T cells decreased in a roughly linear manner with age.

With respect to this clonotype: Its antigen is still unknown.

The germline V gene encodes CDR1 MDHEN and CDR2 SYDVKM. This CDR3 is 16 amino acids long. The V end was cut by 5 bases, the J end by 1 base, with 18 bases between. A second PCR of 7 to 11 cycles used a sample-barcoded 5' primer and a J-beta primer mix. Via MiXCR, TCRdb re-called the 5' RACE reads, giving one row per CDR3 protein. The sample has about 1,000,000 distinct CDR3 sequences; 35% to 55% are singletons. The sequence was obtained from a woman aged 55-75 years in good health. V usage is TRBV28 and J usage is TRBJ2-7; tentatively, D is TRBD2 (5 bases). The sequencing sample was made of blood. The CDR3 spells CASSLAALADSYEQYF. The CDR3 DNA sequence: TGTGCCAGCAGTCTAGCCGCCCTAGCAGATTCCTACGAGCAGTACTTC.